Below, 2 T cell receptor beta chains from the same sample are listed, as sequenced in a study of chemoradiotherapy in HPV16-positive cancers. Profiling relied on immunoSEQ multiplex PCR, and the TCRdb table lists in-frame clones only, not all of them. The table has approximately 38,000 clones, around 77% seen once. Specimen: blood, collected from a patient who underwent chemoradiotherapy. These receptors were taken from a human donor with HPV-associated anogenital cancer.

The rearrangement joins TRBV7-9 to TRBJ2-5, with D tentatively TRBD1 or TRBD2 (5 bases each). This CDR3 spans 15 amino acids. The V gene lost 5 bases and the J gene lost 1 base, with 14 bases spanning the gap. Per the germline V gene, CDR1 is SEHNR and CDR2 is FQNEAQ (reference sequence). CDR3 nucleotide sequence: TGTGCCAGCAGCCTAGGCCTGGGACCCCAAGAGACCCAGTACTTC. Protein product: CASSLGLGPQETQYF.

V usage is TRBV7-9 and J usage is TRBJ2-7, with 10 bases matching TRBD2. CDR3 length equals 16 residues. V was pared by 5 bases and J by 4 bases, with 11 bases of the junction left unmatched. CDR1 is SEHNR and CDR2 is FQNEAQ in the germline V gene (reference sequence). DNA for the CDR3: TGTGCCAGCAGCCCTACCAGCGGGGGGGCCGTATACGAGCAGTACTTC. It codes for CASSPTSGGAVYEQYF.